This is a list of T cell receptor beta chains from one sample in a study of blood T cell repertoires in COVID-19. Sequenced by immunoSEQ multiplex PCR; TCRdb stores in-frame clones only, minus some. In the table there are about 480,000 clones, roughly 90% of which are singletons. Sequencing was carried out using PBMCs or T cells enriched from blood (not recorded which). The origin of the receptors is a woman aged 40 to 50 who had recovered from COVID-19. Both conserved end residues are part of each CDR3. A D gene is named only where the DNA matches it firmly. Clone size, where shown, is once, few, many, or a class for clones that have expanded.

NA TRBJ2-1 NA TRBV3-1/TRBV3-2 CASSRVYNEQFF TGTGCCAGCAGCCGCGTGTACAATGAGCAGTTCTTC
NA TRBJ1-5 NA TRBV23-1 CASSQQDGDSNQPQHF TGCGCCAGCAGTCAACAGGACGGGGATAGCAATCAGCCCCAGCATTTT
NA TRBJ2-3 once TRBV10-2 CAIRLVSSTDTQYF TGCGCCATCCGACTGGTGTCTAGCACAGATACGCAGTATTTT
NA TRBJ1-1 NA TRBV29-1 CSVLKLYAAEAFF TGCAGCGTTCTTAAGCTTTATGCCGCTGAAGCTTTCTTT
NA TRBJ1-6 NA TRBV19 CASKEGGNSPLHF TGTGCCAGTAAAGAAGGCGGTAATTCACCCCTCCACTTT
TRBD1 TRBJ2-1 NA TRBV7-6 CASSLLDRQYNEQFF TGTGCCAGCAGCTTATTGGACAGGCAGTACAATGAGCAGTTCTTC
NA TRBJ1-1 NA TRBV12-3/TRBV12-4 CASSFRQVREAFF TGTGCCAGCAGTTTTAGGCAGGTAAGAGAAGCTTTCTTT
TRBD2 TRBJ2-5 NA TRBV29-1 CSVAGGETQYF TGCAGCGTTGCGGGGGGGGAGACCCAGTACTTC
NA TRBJ1-1 NA TRBV25-1 CASSVAGLNTEAFF TGTGCCAGCAGTGTTGCAGGCTTGAACACTGAAGCTTTCTTT
NA TRBJ1-4 NA TRBV28 CASKLTGATNEKLFF TGTGCCAGCAAACTGACAGGCGCAACTAATGAAAAACTGTTTTTT
TRBD1 TRBJ2-5 NA TRBV5-1 CASSHQEDRGRETQYF TGCGCCAGCAGCCACCAAGAGGACAGGGGGCGAGAGACCCAGTACTTC
NA TRBJ1-1 NA TRBV6-5 CASLKDRKYTEAFF TGTGCCAGCCTAAAGGACAGAAAGTACACTGAAGCTTTCTTT
TRBD2 TRBJ2-2 NA TRBV4-3 CASSQETSSGELFF TGCGCCAGCAGCCAAGAGACTAGCAGCGGGGAGCTGTTTTTT
NA TRBJ1-1 NA TRBV30 CAWSWRAEAFF TGTGCCTGGAGCTGGAGGGCGGAAGCTTTCTTT
NA TRBJ2-1 once TRBV5-8 CASSPNKWTRGNEQFF TGTGCCAGCAGCCCAAACAAGTGGACGCGGGGAAACGAGCAGTTCTTC
TRBD1 TRBJ2-2 NA TRBV29-1 CSIRTGTATTGELFF TGCAGCATACGTACCGGGACAGCAACCACCGGGGAGCTGTTTTTT